A single sample gave rise to the 24 T cell receptor beta chains below, sequenced in a study of T cell repertoires in cytomegalovirus infection. TCRdb passed the reads through MiXCR, listing each CDR3 protein once. The data contain 450,000 to 650,000 distinct CDR3 sequences, around 27% of them singletons. Sequenced material: PBMCs. The receptors come from a human donor in good health (CMV status not recorded). Some clones in this sample may be carry-over from other donors' samples.

V and J are TRBV20-1 and TRBJ2-3, with D hard to call. CDR1 and CDR2 from the germline V gene are DFQATT and SNEGSKA (reference sequence). The V gene lost 3 bases and the J gene lost 3 bases, with 7 bases spanning the gap. CDR3 length: 12 residues. The CDR3 is CSARPYTDTQYF. The DNA for the CDR3 is TGCAGTGCTAGGCCATATACAGATACGCAGTATTTT.

This clonotype was seen ten or more times. The chain combines TRBV7-2 with TRBJ2-2; the D is unclear. From germline, CDR1 is SGHTA and CDR2 FQGNSA. The ends were cut back, 4 bases at V and 1 base at J, with 7 bases in the middle. The CDR3 extends over 14 amino acids. CDR3 DNA: TGTGCCAGCAGCTCCGACGGGAACACCGGGGAGCTGTTTTTT. Translation: CASSSDGNTGELFF.

The sample holds a few counts of this clonotype. The rearrangement links TRBV20-1 to TRBJ2-5; possibly TRBD2 for D (6 bases). The germline V and J ends were trimmed by 0 bases and 2 bases, with 16 bases remaining between them. CDR1 DFQATT and CDR2 SNEGSKA come from the germline V gene (reference sequence). CDR3 length: 16 residues. Written as DNA, the CDR3 is TGCAGTGCTAGAGATTTTGCGGGAAGTCCTCAAGAGACCCAGTACTTC. It yields the protein CSARDFAGSPQETQYF.

This clonotype turned up a few times. This rearrangement joins TRBV6-1 to TRBJ2-3; the match to TRBD2 covers 9 bases. The CDR3 length is 14 residues. Germline V CDR1 and CDR2: MNHNS, SASEGT. V was clipped by 6 bases and J by 1 base; unmatched bases: 2. Here the CDR3 reads CASRTSGGTDTQYF. DNA for the CDR3: TGTGCCAGCAGGACTAGCGGAGGCACAGATACGCAGTATTTT.

This chain connects TRBV9 to TRBJ1-1, with D unclear. Trimming stripped 4 bases from V and 7 bases from J, with 8 bases between. The CDR3 sequence is 11 residues long. Germline CDR1 is SGDLS and CDR2 is YYNGEE. CDR3 sequence reads: CASSSKGEAFF. In DNA form, the CDR3 reads TGTGCCAGCAGCTCCAAAGGTGAAGCTTTCTTT.

The V call is TRBV12-3 or TRBV12-4, the J call TRBJ2-4, with D perhaps given as TRBD1 or TRBD2 (5 bases each). V lost 6 bases to trimming and J lost 2 bases, with 20 bases between them. The CDR3 is made up of 17 amino acids. The CDR3 region has the DNA TGTGCCAGCAGACCCCGGGTGGGGGTAATGCCCAAAAACATTCAGTACTTC. This codes for CASRPRVGVMPKNIQYF.

This clonotype has at least ten counts. The chain links TRBV7-6 to TRBJ1-1, with D unresolved. V gave up 0 bases and J gave up 2 bases, with 10 bases separating them. The germline CDR1 and CDR2 sequences are SGHVS and FNYEAQ. The CDR3 length is 15 residues. This chain's CDR3 is CASSLAPGANTEAFF. For the CDR3, the DNA is TGTGCCAGCAGCTTAGCACCAGGCGCTAACACTGAAGCTTTCTTT. Variable domain in full (rest from reference TRBV7-6 and TRBJ1-1): GAGVSQSPRYKVTKRGQDVALRCDPISGHVSLYWYRQALGQGPEFLTYFNYEAQQDKSGLPNDRFSAERPEGSISTLTIQRTEQRDSAMYRCASSLAPGANTEAFFGQGTRLTVV.

This clonotype was counted a few times. The gene calls are TRBV20-1 and TRBJ2-5, with TRBD2 matching over 13 bases. The V gene's germline CDR1 is DFQATT and CDR2 SNEGSKA (reference sequence). The CDR3 spans 14 residues. The ends lost 6 bases at V and 5 bases at J; junction bases unmatched: 6. The CDR3 loop is CSARTSGSGETQYF. The CDR3 region has the DNA TGCAGTGCGCGGACTAGCGGGAGCGGGGAGACCCAGTACTTC.

V gene TRBV6-5 combines with J gene TRBJ2-1; maybe TRBD1 (5 bases). CDR3 length: 13 residues. V lost 5 bases to trimming and J lost 6 bases, with 11 bases between them. The V gene's germline CDR1 is MNHEY and CDR2 SVGAGI. CDR3 sequence reads: CASSQGRVNEQFF. In nucleotides, the CDR3 is TGTGCCAGCAGTCAGGGCAGGGTCAATGAGCAGTTCTTC.

This clonotype was observed a handful of times. The chain joins TRBV5-1 to TRBJ1-4, with a tentative D call TRBD1 (6 bases). V lost 0 bases and J 8 bases, leaving 8 bases between the germline ends. The germline gives CDR1 SGHRS, CDR2 YFSETQ. The CDR3 length is 13 residues. DNA of the CDR3: TGCGCCAGCAGCTTGGACAGGGTCGAAAAACTGTTTTTT. This codes for CASSLDRVEKLFF.

Only a few counts were recorded for this clonotype. V and J are TRBV4-1 and TRBJ1-2, with TRBD1 identical over 8 bases. Germline loops: CDR1 MGHRA, CDR2 YSYEKL. Trimming removed 1 base from V and 1 base from J; junction bases left unmatched: 5. The CDR3 has 16 amino acids. Written as DNA, the CDR3 is TGCGCCAGCAGCCAAGCCAGGGGGCGAAGTAACTATGGCTACACCTTC. As protein: CASSQARGRSNYGYTF.

The table lists this clonotype with a few counts. The chain has TRBV25-1 and TRBJ1-1, with 7 nucleotides matching TRBD1. There are 14 residues in the CDR3. Germline V lookup: CDR1 MGHDK, CDR2 SYGVNS. Trimming took 2 bases from V and 4 from J; bases not matched to a gene: 4. The chain's CDR3 is CASSEPGGFTEAFF. Written as DNA, the CDR3 is TGTGCCAGCAGTGAACCAGGGGGATTCACTGAAGCTTTCTTT.

At least ten counts were recorded for this clonotype. The CDR3 DNA reads TGTGCCAGCAGCTTAGCCCCCGGTACTCAAGGGATTCAGTACTTC. Translated, it gives CASSLAPGTQGIQYF. V gene TRBV11-2 combines with J gene TRBJ2-4; D gene ambiguous. The CDR3 has 15 residues. Trimming cost V 1 base and J 10 bases, with 17 bases left between them. Germline CDR1 SGHAT, CDR2 FQNNGV.

This clonotype was seen at least ten times. The chain has TRBV7-2 and TRBJ1-6; the D gene is possibly TRBD1 (6 bases). Germline V gene data show CDR1 as SGHTA and CDR2 as FQGNSA. This CDR3 region has 15 residues. The V and J ends lost 5 bases and 7 bases respectively, with 15 bases between them. DNA of the CDR3: TGTGCCAGCAGCCTGACAGGTCCGGGGAATTCACCCCTCCACTTT. Its protein product is CASSLTGPGNSPLHF.

V is TRBV15 and J is TRBJ1-2; D is possibly TRBD1 (6 bases). The CDR3 runs 13 residues. CDR1 LNHNV and CDR2 YYDKDF come from the germline V gene (reference sequence). V lost 5 bases, J lost 4 bases, and 11 bases lay in between. The CDR3 DNA is TGTGCCACCAGCCTAACAGGGAGCTATGGCTACACCTTC. It specifies CATSLTGSYGYTF.

This clonotype was seen more than once but under ten times. This chain joins TRBV28 and TRBJ2-1, with D maybe TRBD2 (6 bases). The CDR3 runs to 17 residues. The germline V gene encodes CDR1 MDHEN and CDR2 SYDVKM. V lost 4 bases and J lost 1, with 17 bases in between. CDR3 in DNA: TGTGCCAGCAGTTCCCCCGGTAGCGGAAAGTCCTACAATGAGCAGTTCTTC. Protein: CASSSPGSGKSYNEQFF.

There are a few counts of this clonotype. This chain joins TRBV29-1 and TRBJ2-2, with 7 bases lining up with TRBD2. Germline loops: CDR1 SQVTM, CDR2 ANQGSEA. V dropped 7 bases and J dropped 6; count of bases not matched to a gene: 11. The CDR3 runs 14 residues. CDR3 bases: TGCAGCGGTATGGCGGGAGTAGAAGCCGGGGAGCTGTTTTTT. Its protein is CSGMAGVEAGELFF.

V is TRBV10-3 and J is TRBJ2-2; a weak D match, TRBD1 (6 bases). V dropped 2 bases and J dropped 0 bases, with 13 bases sitting between them. Germline lookup yields CDR1 ENHRY and CDR2 SYGVKD. The CDR3 has 17 residues. The chain's CDR3 is CAISEPRQDANTGELFF. The CDR3 DNA reads TGTGCCATCAGTGAGCCCCGACAGGACGCGAACACCGGGGAGCTGTTTTTT.

This rearrangement joins TRBV12-3 or TRBV12-4 to TRBJ2-1; weak D call: TRBD1 (5 bases). The V end lost 10 bases, the J end lost 7 bases, and 20 bases lay between the germline ends. The CDR3 covers 14 residues. The CDR3: CATADSILNNEQFF. The CDR3 bases are TGTGCCACCGCCGACAGCATTCTTAATAATGAGCAGTTCTTC.

The J gene is TRBJ1-2, the V gene TRBV7-2; D possibly corresponds to TRBD1 (6 bases). CDR3 length equals 15 residues. Germline-derived CDR1 and CDR2 are SGHTA and FQGNSA. V was shortened by 1 base and J by 6 bases, with 15 bases between the two germline ends. CDR3: CASSLVQTGINGYTF. Here the CDR3 DNA reads TGTGCCAGCAGCTTAGTTCAAACAGGGATCAATGGCTACACCTTC.

This clonotype was recorded many times. V usage is TRBV11-2 and J usage is TRBJ2-4; a weak D match, TRBD1 (6 bases). Germline values: CDR1 SGHAT, CDR2 FQNNGV. Deletions cut 6 bases from V and 3 bases from J, with 15 bases between. The CDR3 totals 15 residues. The CDR3 loop is CASRSGQFGKNIQYF. In nucleotides, the CDR3 is TGTGCCAGCAGATCCGGACAGTTTGGCAAAAACATTCAGTACTTC.

This clonotype was observed a handful of times. V gene TRBV11-3 combines with J gene TRBJ2-1; TRBD2 matches at 10 bases. The CDR3 extends over 17 amino acids. The V and J ends lost 5 bases and 8 bases, in that order; junction bases with no gene match: 15. The germline gives CDR1 SGHNT, CDR2 YENEEA. For the CDR3, the DNA is TGTGCCAGCAGCCTTCGACTTATAGCGGGAGGAGGCGATGAGCAGTTCTTC. The encoded protein is CASSLRLIAGGGDEQFF.

V and J are TRBV11-3 and TRBJ1-1; D ambiguous. V lost 4 bases to trimming and J lost 1 base, with 7 bases between them. CDR3 length: 13 residues. CDR1 is SGHNT and CDR2 is YENEEA in the germline V gene. The CDR3 is CASSSLGNTEAFF. The CDR3 DNA reads as TGTGCCAGCAGCTCCCTCGGGAACACTGAAGCTTTCTTT.

There are many counts of this clonotype. CDR3 DNA sequence: TGTGCCAGCAGCCCCGTGGGCGCCCTAGGCCATGAGCAGTTCTTC. It encodes CASSPVGALGHEQFF. The genes are TRBV7-2 and TRBJ2-1; D uncertain. Germline V lookup: CDR1 SGHTA, CDR2 FQGNSA. The V end was cut by 5 bases, the J end by 8 bases, with 19 bases between. The CDR3 length is 15 residues.